A selection of T cell receptor beta chains follows, all from one sample in a study of shared clonotypes between healthy human individuals. This table comes from immunoSEQ multiplex PCR, and its TCRdb copy is limited to in-frame clones, with some not included. Of some 1,600,000 clones detected, 98% appear once; the ten largest clones hold 0.45%. Sequencing was carried out using naive CD4+ T cells sorted from blood. The receptors stem from a man younger than 40 in good health. Each CDR3 is given with its conserved first and last residue. The D gene is left open where the match is weak.

TRBV6-4	20	TRBJ2-1	TRBD2	TGTGCCAGCAGCAGACAGGGAATCACTAGCGGGAGGGGATCCTACAATGAGCAGTTCTTC	CASSRQGITSGRGSYNEQFF
TRBV6-1	14	TRBJ2-7	.	TGTGCCAGCAGAACGGGGGGCTGGAACTACGAGCAGTACTTC	CASRTGGWNYEQYF
TRBV18	15	TRBJ2-1	.	TGTGCCAGCTCACCGAACCCTGGAGGGTACAATGAGCAGTTCTTC	CASSPNPGGYNEQFF
TRBV11-2	19	TRBJ2-3	TRBD2	TGTGCCAGCAGCTTTCTGATGTCTTCAGCGGGGTGGGTCGCAGATACGCAGTATTTT	CASSFLMSSAGWVADTQYF
TRBV14	18	TRBJ2-3	.	TGTGCCAGCAGCCAAGATCGGGCTGGGGGCGCGTTCGCAGATACGCAGTATTTT	CASSQDRAGGAFADTQYF
TRBV5-6	17	TRBJ2-7	TRBD2	TGTGCCAGCAGCGTTGGGACTAGCGGGACAGGGGTCTACGAGCAGTACTTC	CASSVGTSGTGVYEQYF
TRBV9	15	TRBJ1-1	.	TGTGCCAGCAGCGTAGGAGGTACGACGGACACTGAAGCTTTCTTT	CASSVGGTTDTEAFF
TRBV6-1	14	TRBJ2-1	TRBD2	TGTGCCAGCACTAGCGGGATCCTCTACAATGAGCAGTTCTTC	CASTSGILYNEQFF
TRBV5-1	15	TRBJ2-1	.	TGCGCCAGCAGCCCGGTAGGCCCCGACATTAATGAGCAGTTCTTC	CASSPVGPDINEQFF
TRBV7-9	11	TRBJ2-7	.	TGTGCCAGCAGCTTAGCGGAAGAGCAGTACTTC	CASSLAEEQYF
TRBV7-2	16	TRBJ1-2	.	TGTGCCAGCAGCTTTACCAGGAGCCTCACCAACTATGGCTACACCTTC	CASSFTRSLTNYGYTF
TRBV30	12	TRBJ2-7	.	TGTGCCTGGAGTGTACAGTTCTACGAGCAGTACTTC	CAWSVQFYEQYF
TRBV2	15	TRBJ2-2	TRBD2	TGTGCCAGCAGTGAGGCTAGCGGGAGTTCCGGGGAGCTGTTTTTT	CASSEASGSSGELFF
TRBV6-6	15	TRBJ2-5	.	TGTGCCAGCGCCGTCGCCCGGACACCCCAAGAGACCCAGTACTTC	CASAVARTPQETQYF
TRBV7-8	16	TRBJ2-7	.	TGTGCCAGCAGCCCCGGAAGGAGGGGACCCTCCTACGAGCAGTACTTC	CASSPGRRGPSYEQYF
TRBV2	17	TRBJ2-1	TRBD2	TGTGCCAGCAGAGCCGAACTAGCGGGAGGTCCCTACAATGAGCAGTTCTTC	CASRAELAGGPYNEQFF
TRBV28	15	TRBJ2-1	TRBD2	TGTGCCAGCACGGTAGGAGGGAGGGCCCGTAATGAGCAGTTCTTC	CASTVGGRARNEQFF
TRBV9	17	TRBJ2-7	.	TGTGCCAGCAGCGTAGAGGTTGGGGGCAGGGACCCCTACGAGCAGTACTTC	CASSVEVGGRDPYEQYF
TRBV29-1	13	TRBJ2-3	.	TGCAGCGTTGCACGGGGGCGCACAGATACGCAGTATTTT	CSVARGRTDTQYF
TRBV5-1	14	TRBJ2-1	.	TGCGCCAGCAGCTTGATGGCGGCAAACAATGAGCAGTTCTTC	CASSLMAANNEQFF
TRBV5-1	16	TRBJ2-7	.	TGCGCCAGCAGCGGTCTTGGCGGGGCAGGGGGAGACGAGCAGTACTTC	CASSGLGGAGGDEQYF
TRBV18	15	TRBJ2-1	.	TGTGCCAGCTCACCACTTCCACCGGTCAGCAATGAGCAGTTCTTC	CASSPLPPVSNEQFF
TRBV19	14	TRBJ2-2	.	TGTGCCAGTAGTTTCCTAGTGAACACCGGGGAGCTGTTTTTT	CASSFLVNTGELFF
TRBV28	12	TRBJ2-7	.	TGTGCCAGCAGTGTAACAGCCTACGAGCAGTACTTC	CASSVTAYEQYF
TRBV7-9	14	TRBJ2-7	.	TGTGCCAGCAGCGAATTGGACGGAGCCTACGAGCAGTACTTC	CASSELDGAYEQYF
TRBV6-4	18	TRBJ2-1	TRBD2	TGTGCCAGCAGTAGTGGACTAGCGGGAGGGAAGTACATCGGTGAGCAGTTCTTC	CASSSGLAGGKYIGEQFF
TRBV28	18	TRBJ2-1	TRBD2	TGTGCCAGCACCACCTCTCAACTAGCGGTAAGCTCCTACAATGAGCAGTTCTTC	CASTTSQLAVSSYNEQFF
TRBV11-2	15	TRBJ1-3	.	TGTGCCAGCAGCTGGACAGCCACAACTGGAAACACCATATATTTT	CASSWTATTGNTIYF
TRBV11-3	13	TRBJ2-2	.	TGTGCCAGCAGCACAGTTAGGGGCGGGGAGCTGTTTTTT	CASSTVRGGELFF
TRBV19	13	TRBJ2-3	.	TGTGCCAGTAATTCCAGGACCACAGATACACAGTATTTT	CASNSRTTDTQYF
TRBV4-2	15	TRBJ2-7	.	TGTGCCAGCAGCCAAGGCGGGCAGAGCTCCTACGAGCAGTACTTC	CASSQGGQSSYEQYF
TRBV19	17	TRBJ2-3	.	TGTGCCAGTAGTATAGTTCAGGGGCCTTCCAGCACAGATACGCAGTATTTT	CASSIVQGPSSTDTQYF
TRBV5-8	16	TRBJ2-1	.	TGTGCCAGCAGCTTGGCCGCAGGGCTGACCTACAATGAGCAGTTCTTC	CASSLAAGLTYNEQFF
TRBV11-3	18	TRBJ2-3	TRBD2	TGTGCCAGCAGCCGGACTAGCGGGAGCCTAACTAGCACAGATACGCAGTATTTT	CASSRTSGSLTSTDTQYF
TRBV6-6	14	TRBJ1-1	.	TGTGCCAGCGCCATTGGGCAGTTGAACACTGAAGCTTTCTTT	CASAIGQLNTEAFF
TRBV7-2	16	TRBJ1-2	.	TGTGCCAGCAGCTTAAATCCTTTCTACCAGAACTATGGCTACACCTTC	CASSLNPFYQNYGYTF
TRBV7-8	15	TRBJ1-2	TRBD1	TGTGCCAGCAGCGTATTAAGACAGGGCTCTAGTGGCTACACCTTC	CASSVLRQGSSGYTF